This T cell receptor (beta chain) originates from a study of blood T cell repertoires in COVID-19. About the research overall: COVID-19 samples collected from the United States, Italy and Spain covered acute and convalescent phases. Nucleic acid was either cDNA or gDNA, and it came from T cells, B-cell-depleted T cells, or PBMCs.

CDR1 is SEHNR, CDR2 FQNEAQ, per germline (reference sequence). The V end lost 0 bases, the J end lost 8 bases, and 10 bases lay between the germline ends. The CDR3 is 13 amino acids. Per the original methods: Nucleated cell number was recorded as an estimate derived from reference gene primer amplification. Here immunoSEQ multiplex PCR was the method, and the copy in TCRdb shows in-frame clones only, minus some. V and J calls and clone size are given by that table; D and trimming were obtained from the DNA. The sample includes some 120,000 clones, about 88% of them seen just once. Sequences were obtained from peripheral blood. This chain connects TRBV7-9 to TRBJ1-1; D unresolved. This clonotype was sampled from a man aged 50-60 years with active COVID-19. The chain's CDR3 is CASSLAHTGEAFF. The DNA for the CDR3 is TGTGCCAGCAGCTTAGCCCATACCGGGGAAGCTTTCTTT.